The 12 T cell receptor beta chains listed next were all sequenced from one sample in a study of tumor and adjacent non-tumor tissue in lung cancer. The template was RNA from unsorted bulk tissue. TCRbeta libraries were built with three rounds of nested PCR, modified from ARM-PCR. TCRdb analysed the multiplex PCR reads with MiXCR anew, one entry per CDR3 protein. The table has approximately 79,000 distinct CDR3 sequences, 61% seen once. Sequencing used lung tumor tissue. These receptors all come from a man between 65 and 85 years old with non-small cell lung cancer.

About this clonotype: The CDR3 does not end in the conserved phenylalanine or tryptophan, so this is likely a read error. This CDR3 is CASSSDRTTSTDTQYL. The CDR3 DNA follows: TGTGCCAGCAGCTCAGACAGGACGACTAGCACAGATACCCAGTATTTA. V gene TRBV11-2 combines with J gene TRBJ2-3; perhaps TRBD2 as D (7 bases). CDR1 is SGHAT, CDR2 FQNNGV, per germline. The CDR3 has 16 residues.

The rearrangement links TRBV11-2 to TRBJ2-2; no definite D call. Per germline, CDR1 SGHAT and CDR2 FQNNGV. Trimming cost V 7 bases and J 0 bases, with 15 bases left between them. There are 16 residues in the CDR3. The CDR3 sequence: CASTFFMATNTGELFF. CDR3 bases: TGTGCCAGCACCTTCTTCATGGCCACGAACACCGGGGAGCTGTTTTTT.

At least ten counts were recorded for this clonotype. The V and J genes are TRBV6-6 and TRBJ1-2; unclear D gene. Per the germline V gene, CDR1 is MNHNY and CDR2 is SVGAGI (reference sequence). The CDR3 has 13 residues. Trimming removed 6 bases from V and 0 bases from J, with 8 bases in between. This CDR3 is CASRTEANYGYTF. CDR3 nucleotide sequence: TGTGCCAGCAGGACCGAGGCTAACTATGGCTACACCTTC.

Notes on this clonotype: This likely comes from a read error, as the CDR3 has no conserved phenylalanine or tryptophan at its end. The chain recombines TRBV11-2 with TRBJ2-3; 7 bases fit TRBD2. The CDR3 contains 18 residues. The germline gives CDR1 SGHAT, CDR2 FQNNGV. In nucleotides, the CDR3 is TGTGTCAGCAGCCCTGGACCAGCGGGGCCCTTGAGCACAGATACGCAGTATTGT. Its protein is CVSSPGPAGPLSTDTQYC.

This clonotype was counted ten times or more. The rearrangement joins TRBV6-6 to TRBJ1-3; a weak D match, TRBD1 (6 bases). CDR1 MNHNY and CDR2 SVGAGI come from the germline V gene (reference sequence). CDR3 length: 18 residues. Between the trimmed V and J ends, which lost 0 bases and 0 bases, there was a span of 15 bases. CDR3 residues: CASSYSRALGGSGNTIYF. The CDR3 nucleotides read TGTGCCAGCAGTTACTCTAGAGCCTTAGGGGGCTCTGGAAACACCATATATTTT.

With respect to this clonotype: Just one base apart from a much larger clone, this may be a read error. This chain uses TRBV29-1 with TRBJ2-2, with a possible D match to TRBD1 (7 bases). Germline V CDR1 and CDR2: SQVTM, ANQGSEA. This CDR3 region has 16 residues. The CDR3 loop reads CSVEARQGGYTGELVF. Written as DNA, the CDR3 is TGCAGCGTTGAAGCTCGGCAGGGGGGCTACACCGGGGAGCTGGTTTTT.

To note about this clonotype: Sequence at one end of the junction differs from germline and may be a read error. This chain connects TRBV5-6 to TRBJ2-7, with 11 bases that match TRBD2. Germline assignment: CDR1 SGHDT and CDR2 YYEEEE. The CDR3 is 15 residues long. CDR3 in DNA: TGTGCCAGCATCTTCACCTCAACTAGCGGGAGCGAGCAATACTTC. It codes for CASIFTSTSGSEQYF.

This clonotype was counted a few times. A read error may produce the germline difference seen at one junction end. In DNA, the CDR3 is TGTACCAGCAGCGAAGGGGATAGAAACTACGAGCAGTACTTC. Its translation: CTSSEGDRNYEQYF. The rearrangement joins TRBV11-2 to TRBJ2-7; weak D call: TRBD1 (5 bases). CDR1 is SGHAT, CDR2 FQNNGV, per germline. The CDR3 has 14 amino acids.

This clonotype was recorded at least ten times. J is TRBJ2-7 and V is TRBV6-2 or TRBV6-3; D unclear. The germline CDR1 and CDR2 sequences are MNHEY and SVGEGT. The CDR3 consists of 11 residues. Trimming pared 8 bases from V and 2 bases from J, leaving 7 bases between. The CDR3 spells CASGLTYEQYF. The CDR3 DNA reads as TGTGCCAGCGGCCTAACCTACGAGCAGTACTTC.

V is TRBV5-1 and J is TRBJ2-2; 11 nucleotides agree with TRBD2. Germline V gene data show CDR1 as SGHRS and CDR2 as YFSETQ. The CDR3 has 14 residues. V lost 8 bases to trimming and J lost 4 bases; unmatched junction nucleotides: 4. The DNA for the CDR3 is TGCGCCAGTGCCGGGACTAGCGGCACCGGGGAGCTGTTTTTT. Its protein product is CASAGTSGTGELFF.

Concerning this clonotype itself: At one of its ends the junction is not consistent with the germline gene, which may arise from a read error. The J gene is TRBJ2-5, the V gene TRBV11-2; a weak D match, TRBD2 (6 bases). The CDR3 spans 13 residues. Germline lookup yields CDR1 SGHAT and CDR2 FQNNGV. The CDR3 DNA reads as TGTGCCAGTAGCTTAGCTGGCTGGGAGGCCCAGTACTTC. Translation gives CASSLAGWEAQYF. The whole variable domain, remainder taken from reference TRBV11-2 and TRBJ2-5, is EAGVAQSPRYKIIEKRQSVAFWCNPISGHATLYWYQQILGQGPKLLIQFQNNGVVDDSQLPKDRFSAERLKGVDSTLKIQPAKLEDSAVYLCASSLAGWEAQYFGPGTRLLVL.

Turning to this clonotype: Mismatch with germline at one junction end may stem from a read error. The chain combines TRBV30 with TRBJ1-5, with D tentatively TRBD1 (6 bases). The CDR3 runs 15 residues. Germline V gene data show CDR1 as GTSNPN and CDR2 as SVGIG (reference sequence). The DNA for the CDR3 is TGTGTCTGGAGTGTACACAGGGAGAGGGGTCAGCCCCAGCATTTT. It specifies CVWSVHRERGQPQHF.